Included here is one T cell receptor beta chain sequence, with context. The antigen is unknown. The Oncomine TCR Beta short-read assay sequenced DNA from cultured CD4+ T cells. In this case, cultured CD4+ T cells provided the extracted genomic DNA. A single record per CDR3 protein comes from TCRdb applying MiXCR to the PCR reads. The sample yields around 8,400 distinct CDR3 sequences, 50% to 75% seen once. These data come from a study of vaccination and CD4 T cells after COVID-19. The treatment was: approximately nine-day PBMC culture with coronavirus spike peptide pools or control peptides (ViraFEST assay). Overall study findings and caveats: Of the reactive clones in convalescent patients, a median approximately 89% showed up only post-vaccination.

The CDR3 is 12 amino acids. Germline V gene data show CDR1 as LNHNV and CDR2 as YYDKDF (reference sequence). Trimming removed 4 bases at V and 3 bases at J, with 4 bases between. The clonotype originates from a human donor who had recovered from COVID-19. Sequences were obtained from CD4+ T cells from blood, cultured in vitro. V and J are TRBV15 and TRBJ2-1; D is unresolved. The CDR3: CATSTVYNEQFF. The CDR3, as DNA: TGTGCCACCAGCACAGTCTACAATGAGCAGTTCTTC.